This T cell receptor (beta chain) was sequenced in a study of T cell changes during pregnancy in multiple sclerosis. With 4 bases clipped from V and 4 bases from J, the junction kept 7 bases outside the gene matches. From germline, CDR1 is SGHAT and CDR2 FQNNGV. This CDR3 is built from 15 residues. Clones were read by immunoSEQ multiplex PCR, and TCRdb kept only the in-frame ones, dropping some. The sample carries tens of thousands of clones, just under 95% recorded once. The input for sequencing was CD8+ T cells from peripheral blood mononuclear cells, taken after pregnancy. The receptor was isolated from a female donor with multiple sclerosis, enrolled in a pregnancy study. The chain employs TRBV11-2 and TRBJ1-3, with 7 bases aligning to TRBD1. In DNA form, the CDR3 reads TGTGCCAGCAGCTGGAGCAGGGGGGCCGGAAACACCATATATTTT. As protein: CASSWSRGAGNTIYF. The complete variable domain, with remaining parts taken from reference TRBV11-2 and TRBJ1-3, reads EAGVAQSPRYKIIEKRQSVAFWCNPISGHATLYWYQQILGQGPKLLIQFQNNGVVDDSQLPKDRFSAERLKGVDSTLKIQPAKLEDSAVYLCASSWSRGAGNTIYFGEGSWLTVV.